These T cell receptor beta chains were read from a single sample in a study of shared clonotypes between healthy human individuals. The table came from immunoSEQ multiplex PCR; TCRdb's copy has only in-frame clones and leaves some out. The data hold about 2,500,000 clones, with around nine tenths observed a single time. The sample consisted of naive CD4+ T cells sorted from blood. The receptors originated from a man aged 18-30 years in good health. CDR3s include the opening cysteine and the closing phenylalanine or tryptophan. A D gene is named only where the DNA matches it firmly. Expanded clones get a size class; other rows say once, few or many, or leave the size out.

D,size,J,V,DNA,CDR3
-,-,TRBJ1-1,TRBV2,TGTGCCAGCAGTGACCGGACGAGGAACACTGAAGCTTTCTTT,CASSDRTRNTEAFF
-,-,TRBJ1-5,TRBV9,TGTGCCAGCAGCGTAGCTGGGGGGCAGCCCCAGCATTTT,CASSVAGGQPQHF
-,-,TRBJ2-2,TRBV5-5,TGTGCCAGCAGCCCCGACTACACCGGGGAGCTGTTTTTT,CASSPDYTGELFF
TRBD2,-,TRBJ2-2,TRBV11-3,TGTGCCAGCAGCCAAGGACTAGCCACCGGGGAGCTGTTTTTT,CASSQGLATGELFF
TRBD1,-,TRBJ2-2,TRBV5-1,TGCGCCAGCCACAGATCGGGGACAGGTATCGGGGAGCTGTTTTTT,CASHRSGTGIGELFF
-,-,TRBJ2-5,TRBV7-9,TGTGCCAGCAGCCTTAGCGGAGGGGAGACCCAGTACTTC,CASSLSGGETQYF
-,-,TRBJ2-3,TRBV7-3,TGTGCCAGCAGCTGGAGCGGTACAGATACGCAGTATTTT,CASSWSGTDTQYF
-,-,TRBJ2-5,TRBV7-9,TGTGCCAGCAGACCGGACATCGGGTTCGAGACCCAGTACTTC,CASRPDIGFETQYF
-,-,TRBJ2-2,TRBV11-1,TGTGCCAGCAGCTTAGGGCAAACCGGGGAGCTGTTTTTT,CASSLGQTGELFF
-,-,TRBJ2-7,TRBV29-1,TGCAGCGTCTCCAAAGGGGGGTTCTCCTACGAGCAGTACTTC,CSVSKGGFSYEQYF
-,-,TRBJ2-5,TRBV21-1,TGTGCCAGCAGCAACCCTCAGAATAGCGGGGAGCAGAAGACCCAGTACTTC,CASSNPQNSGEQKTQYF
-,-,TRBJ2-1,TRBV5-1,TGCGCCAGCAGCTTGGCCCCCGGGGGGCGATACAATGAGCAGTTCTTC,CASSLAPGGRYNEQFF
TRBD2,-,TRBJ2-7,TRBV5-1,TGCGCCAGCAGACCGACTAGCGGGTCCCGGAGCAGAGCCTACGAGCAGTACTTC,CASRPTSGSRSRAYEQYF
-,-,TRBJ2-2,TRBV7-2,TGTGCCAGCAGACGCAATTGGTCCGGGGAGCTGTTTTTT,CASRRNWSGELFF
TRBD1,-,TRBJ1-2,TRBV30,TGTGCCTGGAGTAGACAGGGGGCGGACTATGGCTACACCTTC,CAWSRQGADYGYTF
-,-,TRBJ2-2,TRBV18,TGTGCCAGCTCATTCGGGACAACGAACACCGGGGAGCTGTTTTTT,CASSFGTTNTGELFF
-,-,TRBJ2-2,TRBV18,TGTGCCAGCTCACCAGGGGGCAAGGACACCGGGGAGCTGTTTTTT,CASSPGGKDTGELFF
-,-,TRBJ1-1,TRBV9,TGTGCCAGCAGCCTAGAGCGGGGGGGGAACACTGAAGCTTTCTTT,CASSLERGGNTEAFF
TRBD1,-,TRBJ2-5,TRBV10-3,TGTGCCATCAGGGGGGACAGGGGGCTAGAGACCCAGTACTTC,CAIRGDRGLETQYF
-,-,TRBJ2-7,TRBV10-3,TGTGCCATCAGTGAGTATGACGGCTACGAGCAGTACTTC,CAISEYDGYEQYF
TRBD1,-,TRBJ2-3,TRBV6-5,TGTGCCAGCAGTCAACAGGGGGCTACGCAGTATTTT,CASSQQGATQYF
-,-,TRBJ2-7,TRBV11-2,TGTGCCAGCAGCTTTTGGGGGGCAGTTAGCGACCGCTACGAGCAGTACTTC,CASSFWGAVSDRYEQYF
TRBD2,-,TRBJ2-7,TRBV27,TGTGCCAGCAGTCCGCTAGCGGGAGTCGGGGAGCAGTACTTC,CASSPLAGVGEQYF
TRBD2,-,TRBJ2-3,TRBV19,TGTGCCGTTGAGCGGGACGGCACAGATACGCAGTATTTT,CAVERDGTDTQYF
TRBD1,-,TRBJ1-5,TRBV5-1,TGCGCCAGCAGCCCGGGACAGGCGAGCAATCAGCCCCAGCATTTT,CASSPGQASNQPQHF
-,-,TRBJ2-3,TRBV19,TGTGCCAGTAGTCTGGCGGGCACAGATACGCAGTATTTT,CASSLAGTDTQYF
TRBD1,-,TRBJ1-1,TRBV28,TGTGCCAGCAACCTTAGGACAGGGGGGATGATGACTTTCTTT,CASNLRTGGMMTFF
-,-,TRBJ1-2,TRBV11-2,TGTGCCAGCAGCTCCACGACGGGGGGCCTACTCTATGGCTACACCTTC,CASSSTTGGLLYGYTF
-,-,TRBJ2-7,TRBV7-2,TGTGCCAGCAGCTTAGTGGACTCCTACGAGCAGTACTTC,CASSLVDSYEQYF
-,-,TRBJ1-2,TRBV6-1,TGTGCCAGCAGTGAAGCCCAACAGGTCGGGGGCTACACCTTC,CASSEAQQVGGYTF
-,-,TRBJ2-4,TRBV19,TGTGCCAGTAGCACCACTTCGGGCACCAAAAACATTCAGTACTTC,CASSTTSGTKNIQYF
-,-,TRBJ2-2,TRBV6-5,TGTGCCAGCAGTCGAACCGGGGAGCTGTTTTTT,CASSRTGELFF
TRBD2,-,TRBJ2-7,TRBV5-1,TGCGCCAGCAGCTTTAGCGGGAGCCCCGCCAACGAGCAGTACTTC,CASSFSGSPANEQYF
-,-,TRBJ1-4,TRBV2,TGTGCCAGCAGTGAGAGGACGAATGAAAAACTGTTTTTT,CASSERTNEKLFF
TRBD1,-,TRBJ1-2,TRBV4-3,TGCGCCAGCAGCCAAGATCGTGAGCGACAGGGGGGCTATGGCTACACCTTC,CASSQDRERQGGYGYTF
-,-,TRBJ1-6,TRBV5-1,TGCGCCAGCAGCTCCGCCCGGGACTCCGGTAATTCACCCCTCCACTTT,CASSSARDSGNSPLHF
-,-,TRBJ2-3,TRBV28,TGTGCCAGCAGCTCCGGGCCCCTTCCAGATACGCAGTATTTT,CASSSGPLPDTQYF
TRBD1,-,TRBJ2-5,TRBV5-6,TGTGCCAGCAGCTTTAGACAGGGACAAGAGACCCAGTACTTC,CASSFRQGQETQYF
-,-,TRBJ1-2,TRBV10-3,TGTGCCATCAGTGATAACTCTAACTATGGCTACACCTTC,CAISDNSNYGYTF
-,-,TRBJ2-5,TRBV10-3,TGTGCCATCAGTGACGCGGGAGAGACCCAGTACTTC,CAISDAGETQYF
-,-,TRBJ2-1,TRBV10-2,TGCGCCAGCGGGGCCCCCGGGACGAATGAGCAGTTCTTC,CASGAPGTNEQFF
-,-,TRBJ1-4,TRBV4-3,TGCGCCAGCAGCCAAGAACGGGCATTTGAAAAACTGTTTTTT,CASSQERAFEKLFF
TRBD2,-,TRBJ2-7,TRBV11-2,TGTGCCAGCAGCTTTTCCACTAGCGGTCCCTACGAGCAGTACTTC,CASSFSTSGPYEQYF
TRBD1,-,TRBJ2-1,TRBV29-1,TGCAGCGCCGTGGGACAGGGCTCCTACAATGAGCAGTTCTTC,CSAVGQGSYNEQFF
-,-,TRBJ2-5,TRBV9,TGTGCCAGCAGCTCAGGGGCGGGGGAGACCCAGTACTTC,CASSSGAGETQYF
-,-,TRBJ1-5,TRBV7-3,TGTGCCAGCACCCAGGGGCGTCCTAATCGGGGCAATCAGCCCCAGCATTTT,CASTQGRPNRGNQPQHF
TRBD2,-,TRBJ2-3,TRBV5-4,TGTGCCAGCAGCTTGGTTGGCGGGGGGCCCACAGATACGCAGTATTTT,CASSLVGGGPTDTQYF
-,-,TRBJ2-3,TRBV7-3,TGTGCCAGCAGCTTAGTGGAGGGGACAGATACGCAGTATTTT,CASSLVEGTDTQYF
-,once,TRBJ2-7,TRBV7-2,TGTGCCAGTCCCGACGGGACACGAGGGCTGTCTTACGAGCAGTACTTC,CASPDGTRGLSYEQYF
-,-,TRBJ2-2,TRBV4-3,TGCGCCAGCAGCCAAGAGTCGGGAAGGCTCCCCGGGGAGCTGTTTTTT,CASSQESGRLPGELFF
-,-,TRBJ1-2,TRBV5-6,TGTGCCAGCAGCTTGGAGCTAAACGCCGGCTACACCTTC,CASSLELNAGYTF
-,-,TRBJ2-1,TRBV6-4,TGTGCCAGCAGTGACTCTTTAGAAAAGTGGGACAATGAGCAGTTCTTC,CASSDSLEKWDNEQFF
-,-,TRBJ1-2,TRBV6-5,TGTGCCAGCAGTAAACATGGCTGGGACTATGGCTACACCTTC,CASSKHGWDYGYTF
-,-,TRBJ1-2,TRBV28,TGTGCCAGCAGTCCCCAGGGAGGGAACTATGGCTACACCTTC,CASSPQGGNYGYTF
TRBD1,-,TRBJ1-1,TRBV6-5,TGTGCCAGCAGTAAACAGGGGGCCGGCACTGAAGCTTTCTTT,CASSKQGAGTEAFF